This TCR beta chain was captured by sequencing in a study of T cell responses to AZD1222 COVID-19 vaccine. The study's findings and limits: Clonal diversity may have been underestimated in mostly white British donors. Elevations in Spike-specific TCR breadth and depth followed administration of two AZD1222 doses.

Assay: immunoSEQ multiplex PCR; the TCRdb copy retains only in-frame clones and omits some. The table includes 150,000 to 200,000 clones, approximately 94% detected once. With V trimmed by 2 bases and J by 7 bases, 7 bases remained unmatched. The germline gives CDR1 SGDLS, CDR2 YYNGEE. The CDR3 extends over 14 amino acids. On this clone itself: The antigen is unknown.

The receptor's source is an adult who received the MenACWY meningococcal vaccine as a control. Sequencing was performed on peripheral blood, taken 28 days after the second dose of the MenACWY control vaccine. The chain uses TRBV9 and TRBJ1-2; 8 nucleotides align to TRBD1. The CDR3 DNA reads TGTGCCAGCAGCGTGGACAGGGCGGACGGTGGCTACACCTTC. Amino acids: CASSVDRADGGYTF. Based on the CDR3 plus reference TRBV9 and TRBJ1-2, the full variable domain is DSGVTQTPKHLITATGQRVTLRCSPRSGDLSVYWYQQSLDQGLQFLIQYYNGEERAKGNILERFSAQQFPDLHSELNLSSLELGDSALYFCASSVDRADGGYTFGSGTRLTVV.